This T cell receptor (beta chain) was identified in a study of cytotoxic CD8 clonotypes in ibrutinib-treated CLL (dated by TCRdb to about 2021). About the study as a whole: The cohort was composed of more than ten relapsed/refractory and roughly 14 treatment-naive patients; IGHV unmutated status was identified in about 17 patients. Samples at response were collected after a median of about 11 months of treatment, with a range of 6 to 36 months. Partial responses were observed in about 24 patients and complete responses in 2; after a median follow-up of 68 months, remission was maintained in some 14 patients and progression was observed in 12. Cryopreserved peripheral blood mononuclear cells were obtained prior to treatment, at the time of response, and at either disease progression or sustained remission. On average, each sample yielded 255,043 productive templates and 94,082 productive rearrangements. Longitudinal samples were obtainable from about 30% of the 86 participants in the trial. All remission and progressive disease samples were collected while patients were still receiving ibrutinib.

The time point label, read with the paper, signifies: approximately 2 years on ibrutinib. Around 2 micrograms of genomic DNA were extracted from cryopreserved PBMCs for TCR beta library preparation. Longitudinal blood samples from CLL patients on ibrutinib monotherapy underwent high-throughput TCR beta sequencing. Patients were enrolled in a phase 2 open-label single-center ibrutinib monotherapy trial. Turning to this clone: Its specific antigen is unknown. There are no base qualities to consult, and no much larger clone falls within one base.

What the authors observed across the whole study: Public clonotypes were rare and either contracted or stayed stable during treatment, and the rise in clonality at ibrutinib response reflected the expansion of private clonotypes. An increase in clonality was observed at ibrutinib response, with clonality remaining stable during sustained remission and falling back toward baseline at progression. At baseline, clonality was higher than in age-matched healthy donors and showed a strong correlation with circulating CD8+ T-cell counts. Lymph node repertoires were not examined, and the timing of sampling was not matched between patients in sustained remission and those whose disease progressed.

The CDR3 runs 13 residues from the cysteine to the phenylalanine. Only the CDR3 DNA stays, 39 bases, in frame from base 1. Reading the germline V gene gives CDR1 SGHNT and CDR2 YENEEA. Trimming removed 6 bases from V and 1 base from J, leaving 8 bases between the germline ends. Each clonotype received, on average, about 9.7x coverage in deep resolution sequencing performed on a MiSeq, where the target depth lay between 1 in 1 million and 1 in 200,000 T cells. TCR beta libraries were generated with the immunoSEQ hsTCRB Kit. The original methods were these. The data were analyzed with ImmunoSEQ Analyzer and ImmunoSEQ Data Assistant, and V, D and J gene assignments followed IMGT definitions. Clonality was computed as one minus normalized Shannon entropy of productive rearrangement frequencies, ranging from 0 to 1. Only overrepresented clonotypes making up at least 0.05% of each patient's repertoire were included in the public clonotype analysis. Roughly 12 age-matched healthy donor repertoires from immuneACCESS were used as controls for clonality. The table was pulled from immuneACCESS by TCRdb, which kept in-frame rearrangements only. Such tables lose some clones; where checked, under half of the loss comes from unresolved V genes, and the rest has no known cause. The V and J calls and clone size come from that table; D and trimming were worked out from the DNA. The sample table contains 190,000 or so clones; only one count was recorded for approximately 72% of them. Roughly 12% of the sample goes to the ten largest clones.

This sequence originates from a human donor with chronic lymphocytic leukemia. The sequencing used PBMCs, collected after 24 months of ibrutinib treatment. The rearranged chain carries TRBV11-3 and TRBJ2-3; the D assignment is uncertain and may be TRBD1 or TRBD2, with 5 bases supporting each. The nucleotide sequence reads TGTGCCAGCAGTGGGGGAGGCACAGATACGCAGTATTTT. Translation gives CASSGGGTDTQYF.